This T cell receptor beta chain stems from a study of technical replicates of blood from a handful of donors listed by TCRdb under 2017. The method was the immunoSEQ multiplex PCR assay. This is the immuneACCESS table as TCRdb keeps it, with only in-frame sequences that have V and J called. A part of the clones is gone; compared with another copy, unresolved V genes explain less than half, and the rest is unexplained. This sample lists 60,000 or so clones; about 86% were detected once. The biggest ten clones account for more than 4% of the sample. A remark on this clone: There is no known antigen for this receptor. Within one base of it there is no much larger clone, and no base qualities were kept.

CDR1 SGHRS and CDR2 YFSETQ were looked up in the germline V gene. V is trimmed back by 6 bases and J by 10 bases, and the junction contains 12 bases that no gene match accounts for. Inclusive of the bounding cysteine and phenylalanine, the CDR3 is 14 residues long. The read is trimmed to its CDR3 DNA, 42 bases read in frame from base 1. The sequence came from a human donor in good health. Some clones in this sample may be carry-over from other donors' samples. The receptor chain draws on TRBV5-1 and TRBJ2-1, and TRBD2 matches 8 of the central bases. What was sequenced was PBMCs. The DNA sequence is as follows: TGCGCCAGCACCCTGCGGGGGGATTTCGGGGAGCAGTTCTTC. Its protein is CASTLRGDFGEQFF. The CDR3 plus the reference TRBV5-1 and TRBJ2-1 genes for the other parts give the full variable domain: KAGVTQTPRYLIKTRGQQVTLSCSPISGHRSVSWYQQTPGQGLQFLFEYFSETQRNKGNFPGRFSGRQFSNSRSEMNVSTLELGDSALYLCASTLRGDFGEQFFGPGTRLTVL.